Each of the 9 T cell receptor beta chains below was sequenced from the same sample in a study of beta chain features in type 1 diabetes. Points from the study as a whole: Type 1 diabetes patients had moderately but significantly shorter TCRB CDR3s in all four CD4+ subsets.

Expressed TCRB transcripts got sequenced, as all isolated RNA was reverse transcribed. The protocol was immunoSEQ multiplex PCR, while the TCRdb copy is restricted to in-frame clones and leaves out a portion. The sample gives about 99,000 clones, 25% to 35% of which show up once; around 0.5% is in the top ten. These receptors' antigens are unknown. Sequencing was carried out using central memory CD4+ T cells from blood. All receptors derive from a woman aged 18-29 years with type 1 diabetes.

The V gene is TRBV5-1, the J gene TRBJ1-1; TRBD1 matches at 7 bases. This CDR3 is built from 14 residues. The ends lost 3 bases at V and 4 bases at J; junction bases unmatched: 6. Germline CDR1 and CDR2: SGHRS and YFSETQ. This chain's CDR3 is CASSSDRVGTEAFF. The CDR3 nucleotides are TGCGCCAGCAGCTCAGACAGGGTGGGCACTGAAGCTTTCTTT.

The chain employs TRBV7-2 and TRBJ2-1; TRBD2 might be the D (6 bases). The CDR3 extends over 16 amino acids. CDR1 and CDR2 (germline): SGHTA, FQGNSA. Between the trimmed V and J ends, which lost 5 bases and 3 bases, there was a span of 17 bases. In DNA, the CDR3 is TGTGCCAGCAGCGACAATCTAGCGAGAAACTACAATGAGCAGTTCTTC. Translated, it gives CASSDNLARNYNEQFF. The full variable domain, with the rest looked up from reference TRBV7-2 and TRBJ2-1, is GAGVSQSPSNKVTEKGKDVELRCDPISGHTALYWYRQSLGQGLEFLIYFQGNSAPDKSGLPSDRFSAERTGGSVSTLTIQRTQQEDSAVYLCASSDNLARNYNEQFFGPGTRLTVL.

The J gene is TRBJ1-2, the V gene TRBV2, with a weak D call TRBD1 (6 bases). V lost 6 bases and J 4 bases, leaving 15 bases between the germline ends. In germline, CDR1 is SNHLY, CDR2 FYNNEI. CDR3 length: 14 residues. The CDR3: CASRTGTHGYGYTF. The DNA for the CDR3 is TGTGCCAGCAGAACAGGGACCCATGGCTATGGCTACACCTTC. Filled out from reference TRBV2 and TRBJ1-2, the complete variable domain reads EPEVTQTPSHQVTQMGQEVILRCVPISNHLYFYWYRQILGQKVEFLVSFYNNEISEKSEIFDDQFSVERPDGSNFTLKIRSTKLEDSAMYFCASRTGTHGYGYTFGSGTRLTVV.

In its sample, this clone was seen a few times. The CDR3 loop reads CASGPLGRTEAFF. As DNA, the CDR3 is TGTGCCTCAGGTCCTTTAGGGAGAACTGAAGCTTTCTTT. This chain links TRBV30 with TRBJ1-1; D unresolved. V was shortened by 7 bases and J by 5 bases, with 17 bases between the two germline ends. This CDR3 comprises 13 residues. The V gene's germline CDR1 is GTSNPN and CDR2 SVGIG (reference sequence).

V usage is TRBV28 and J usage is TRBJ2-7; 7 bases agree with TRBD2. V lost 6 bases to trimming and J lost 7 bases; unmatched junction nucleotides: 9. Germline values: CDR1 MDHEN, CDR2 SYDVKM. The CDR3 is made up of 13 amino acids. The CDR3, as DNA: TGTGCCAGCAGGTCTAGCGGCCTGCTGGAGCAGTACTTC. Amino acid sequence: CASRSSGLLEQYF.

This clone showed up just a few times. The chain links TRBV10-1 to TRBJ2-3; 10 bases align to TRBD2. J lost 5 bases, V lost 3 bases, and 8 bases had no gene match. Germline CDR1 and CDR2: WNHNN and SYGVQD (reference sequence). The CDR3 is 16 residues long. The CDR3 sequence is CASSEGLAGAGDTQYF. Here the CDR3 DNA reads TGCGCCAGCAGTGAAGGGCTAGCGGGAGCTGGAGATACGCAGTATTTT.

The gene calls are TRBV11-2 and TRBJ2-3; 7 bases match TRBD2. CDR3 length: 16 residues. J lost 7 bases, V lost 5 bases, and 15 bases had no gene match. Germline V gene sequence: CDR1 SGHAT, CDR2 FQNNGV. The CDR3 DNA follows: TGTGCCAGCAGCCCCCTGGTGGGGCGGGAGCTGTATACGCAGTATTTT. Amino acids: CASSPLVGRELYTQYF.

The V and J genes are TRBV25-1 and TRBJ2-6; TRBD1 is a possible D gene (5 bases). V was shortened by 6 bases and J by 4 bases, with 13 bases between the two germline ends. Germline V gene lookup returns CDR1 MGHDK and CDR2 SYGVNS. The CDR3 is 15 residues long. The CDR3: CASRARVSGANVLTF. CDR3 DNA sequence: TGTGCCAGCAGGGCCAGGGTCTCCGGGGCCAACGTCCTGACTTTC.

This clone was picked up a small number of times. CDR3 region: CASSPPGQAKDTQYF. The CDR3 coding sequence is TGTGCCAGCAGCCCACCGGGACAGGCTAAAGATACGCAGTATTTT. The chain employs TRBV7-9 and TRBJ2-3, with 8 bases lining up with TRBD1. Unmatched junction bases numbered 9, after V lost 5 bases and J lost 5 bases. CDR1 and CDR2 (germline): SEHNR, FQNEAQ (reference sequence). The CDR3 runs 15 residues.